The entry below gives a single T cell receptor (beta chain) sequence along with its context. This sample was included in a study of blood T cell repertoires in COVID-19. Across the study: Specimens from acute and convalescent COVID-19 originated in the United States, Italy and Spain. Nucleic acid was either cDNA or gDNA, and it came from T cells, B-cell-depleted T cells, or PBMCs.

The V gene's germline CDR1 is LNHDA and CDR2 SQIVND (reference sequence). The CDR3 length is 12 residues. V was shortened by 4 bases and J by 2 bases, with 5 bases between the two germline ends. Original processing methods: Estimation of nucleated cell counts relied on the amplification of reference gene primers. Profiled with immunoSEQ multiplex PCR; TCRdb holds only in-frame clones, not every one. The V and J calls and clone size were taken over from that table, and D and trimming were inferred from the DNA. Of around 70,000 clones listed, 89% are singletons. This rearrangement joins TRBV19 to TRBJ1-1, with unresolved D. Sequences were obtained from peripheral blood. The sequence was collected from a man at least 80 years old with acute or convalescent COVID-19. CDR3: CASSTRNTEAFF. The CDR3 nucleotides read TGTGCCAGTAGTACCCGTAACACTGAAGCTTTCTTT. The full variable domain, completed using reference TRBV19 and TRBJ1-1, is DGGITQSPKYLFRKEGQNVTLSCEQNLNHDAMYWYRQDPGQGLRLIYYSQIVNDFQKGDIAEGYSVSREKKESFPLTVTSAQKNPTAFYLCASSTRNTEAFFGQGTRLTVV.